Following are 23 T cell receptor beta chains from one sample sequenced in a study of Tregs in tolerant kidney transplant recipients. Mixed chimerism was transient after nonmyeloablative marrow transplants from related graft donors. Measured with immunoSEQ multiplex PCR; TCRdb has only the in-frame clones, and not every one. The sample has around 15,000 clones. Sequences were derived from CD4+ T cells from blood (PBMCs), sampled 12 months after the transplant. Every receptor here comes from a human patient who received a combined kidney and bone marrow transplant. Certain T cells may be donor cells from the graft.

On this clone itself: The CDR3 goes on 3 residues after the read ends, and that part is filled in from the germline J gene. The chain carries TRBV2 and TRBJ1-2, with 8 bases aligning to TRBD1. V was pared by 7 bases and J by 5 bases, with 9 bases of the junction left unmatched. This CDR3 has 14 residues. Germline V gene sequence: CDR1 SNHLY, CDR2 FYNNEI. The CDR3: CASTPGQGNYGYTF. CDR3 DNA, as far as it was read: TGTGCCAGCACCCCCGGACAGGGAAATTATGGC.

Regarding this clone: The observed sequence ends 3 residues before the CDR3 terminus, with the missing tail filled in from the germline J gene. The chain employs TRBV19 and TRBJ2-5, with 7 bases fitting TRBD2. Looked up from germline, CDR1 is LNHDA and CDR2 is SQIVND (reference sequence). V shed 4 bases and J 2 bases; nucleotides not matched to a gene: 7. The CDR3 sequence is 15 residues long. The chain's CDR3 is CASSTYGTMQETQYF. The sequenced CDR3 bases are TGTGCCAGTAGTACCTACGGGACTATGCAAGAGACC.

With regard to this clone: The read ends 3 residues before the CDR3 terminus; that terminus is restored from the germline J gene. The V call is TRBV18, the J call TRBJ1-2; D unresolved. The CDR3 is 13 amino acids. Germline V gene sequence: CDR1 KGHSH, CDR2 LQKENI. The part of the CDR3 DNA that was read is TGTGCCAGCTCACCCCGGGGTGGGTACCGC. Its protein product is CASSPRGGYR. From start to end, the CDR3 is CASSPRGGYRYTF.

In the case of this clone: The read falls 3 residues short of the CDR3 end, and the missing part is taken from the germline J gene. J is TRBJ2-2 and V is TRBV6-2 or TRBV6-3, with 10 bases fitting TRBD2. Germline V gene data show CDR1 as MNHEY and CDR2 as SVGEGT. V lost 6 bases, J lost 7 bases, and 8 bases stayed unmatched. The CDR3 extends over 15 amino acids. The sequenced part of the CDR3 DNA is TGTGCCAGCAGGTTTAGCGGGAGGTGGTACGGGGAG. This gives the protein CASRFSGRWYGE. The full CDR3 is CASRFSGRWYGELFF.

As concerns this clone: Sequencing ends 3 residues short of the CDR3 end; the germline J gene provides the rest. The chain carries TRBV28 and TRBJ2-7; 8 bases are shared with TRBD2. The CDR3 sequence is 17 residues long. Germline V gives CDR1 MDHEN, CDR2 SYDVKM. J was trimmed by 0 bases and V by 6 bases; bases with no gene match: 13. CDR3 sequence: CASSSQSGGRNSYEQYF. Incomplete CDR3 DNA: TGTGCCAGCAGCTCCCAAAGCGGGGGCCGAAACTCCTACGAG.

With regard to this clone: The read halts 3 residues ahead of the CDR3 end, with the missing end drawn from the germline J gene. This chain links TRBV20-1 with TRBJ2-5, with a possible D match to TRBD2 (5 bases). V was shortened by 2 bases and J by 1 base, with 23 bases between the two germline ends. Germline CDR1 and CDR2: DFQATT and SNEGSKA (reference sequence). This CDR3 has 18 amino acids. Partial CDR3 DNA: TGCAGTGCTAGACCACCCCTATTAACTAGTATGGTCCAAGAGACC. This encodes CSARPPLLTSMVQET. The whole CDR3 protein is CSARPPLLTSMVQETQYF.

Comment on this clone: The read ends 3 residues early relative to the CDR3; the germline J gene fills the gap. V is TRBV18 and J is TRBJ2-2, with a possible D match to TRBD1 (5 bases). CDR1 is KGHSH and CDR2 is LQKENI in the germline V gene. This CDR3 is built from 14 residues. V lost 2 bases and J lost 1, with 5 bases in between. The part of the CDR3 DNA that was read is TGTGCCAGCTCACCAGGACAGAACACCGGGGAG. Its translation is CASSPGQNTGE. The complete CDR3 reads CASSPGQNTGELFF. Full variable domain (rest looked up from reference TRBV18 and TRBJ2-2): NAGVMQNPRHLVRRRGQEARLRCSPMKGHSHVYWYRQLPEEGLKFMVYLQKENIIDESGMPKERFSAEFPKEGPSILRIQQVVRGDSAAYFCASSPGQNTGELFFGEGSRLTVL.

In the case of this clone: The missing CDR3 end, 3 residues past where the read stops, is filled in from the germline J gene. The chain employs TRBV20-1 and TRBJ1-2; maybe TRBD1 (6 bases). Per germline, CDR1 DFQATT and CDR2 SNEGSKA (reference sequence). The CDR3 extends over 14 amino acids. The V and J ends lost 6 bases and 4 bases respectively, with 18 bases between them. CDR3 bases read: TGCAGTGCCTACGGACAGAAGGCTACCTATGGC. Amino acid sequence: CSAYGQKATYG. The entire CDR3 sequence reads CSAYGQKATYGYTF.

The CDR3 bases that were read are TGCAGTGCCCCAGGGACTAGCGGAAAACCTCAAGAGACC. It encodes CSAPGTSGKPQET. The whole CDR3 protein is CSAPGTSGKPQETQYF. This chain uses TRBV20-1 with TRBJ2-5, with 11 bases aligning to TRBD2. The read is 3 residues too short to cover the CDR3 end, so that end is filled in from the germline J gene. CDR1 and CDR2 (germline): DFQATT, SNEGSKA (reference sequence). The CDR3 consists of 16 residues. Unmatched junction bases numbered 11, after V lost 6 bases and J lost 2 bases.

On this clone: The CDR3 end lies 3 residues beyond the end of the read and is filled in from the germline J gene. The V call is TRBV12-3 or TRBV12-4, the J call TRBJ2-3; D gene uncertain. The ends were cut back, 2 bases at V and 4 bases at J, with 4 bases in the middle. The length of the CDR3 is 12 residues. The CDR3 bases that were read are TGTGCCAGCAGTTTAAGGCCAGATACG. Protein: CASSLRPDT. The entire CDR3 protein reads CASSLRPDTQYF.

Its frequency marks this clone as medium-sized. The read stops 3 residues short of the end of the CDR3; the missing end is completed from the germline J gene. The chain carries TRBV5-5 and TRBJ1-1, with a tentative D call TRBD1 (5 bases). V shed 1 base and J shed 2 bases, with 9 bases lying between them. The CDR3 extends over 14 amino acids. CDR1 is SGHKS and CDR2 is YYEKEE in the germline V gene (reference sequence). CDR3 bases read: TGTGCCAGCAGCTTGTACAGGACCAACACTGAA. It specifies CASSLYRTNTE. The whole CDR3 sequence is CASSLYRTNTEAFF.

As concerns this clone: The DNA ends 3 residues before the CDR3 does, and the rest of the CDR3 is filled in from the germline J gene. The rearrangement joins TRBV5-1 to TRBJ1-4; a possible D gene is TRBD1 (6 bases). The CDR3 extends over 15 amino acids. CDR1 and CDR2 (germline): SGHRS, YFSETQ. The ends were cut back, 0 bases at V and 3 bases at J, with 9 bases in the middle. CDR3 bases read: TGCGCCAGCAGCTTGGACAGGGTGGCTAATGAAAAA. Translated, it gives CASSLDRVANEK. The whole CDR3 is CASSLDRVANEKLFF. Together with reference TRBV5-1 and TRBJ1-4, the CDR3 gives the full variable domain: KAGVTQTPRYLIKTRGQQVTLSCSPISGHRSVSWYQQTPGQGLQFLFEYFSETQRNKGNFPGRFSGRQFSNSRSEMNVSTLELGDSALYLCASSLDRVANEKLFFGSGTQLSVL.

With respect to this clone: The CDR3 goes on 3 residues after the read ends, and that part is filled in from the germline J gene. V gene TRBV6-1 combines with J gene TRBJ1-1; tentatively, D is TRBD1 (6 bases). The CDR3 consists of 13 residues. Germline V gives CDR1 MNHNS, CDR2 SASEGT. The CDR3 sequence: CASSEYRAEGAFF. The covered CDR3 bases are TGTGCCAGCAGTGAATACAGGGCCGAGGGG.

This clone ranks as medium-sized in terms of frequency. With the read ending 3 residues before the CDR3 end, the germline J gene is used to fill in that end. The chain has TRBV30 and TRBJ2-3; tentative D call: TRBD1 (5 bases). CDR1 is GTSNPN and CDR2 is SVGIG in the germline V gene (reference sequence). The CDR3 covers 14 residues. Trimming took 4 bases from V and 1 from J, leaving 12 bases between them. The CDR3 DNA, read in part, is TGTGCCTGGAAACAGGAGATGCGCACAGATACG. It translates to CAWKQEMRTDT. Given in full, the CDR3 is CAWKQEMRTDTQYF.

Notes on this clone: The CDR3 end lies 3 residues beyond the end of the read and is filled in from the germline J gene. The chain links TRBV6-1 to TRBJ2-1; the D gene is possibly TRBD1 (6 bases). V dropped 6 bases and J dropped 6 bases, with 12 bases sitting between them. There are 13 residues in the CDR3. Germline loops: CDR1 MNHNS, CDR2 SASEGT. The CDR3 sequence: CASREQGFNEQFF. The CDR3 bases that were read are TGTGCCAGCAGAGAACAGGGTTTCAATGAG.

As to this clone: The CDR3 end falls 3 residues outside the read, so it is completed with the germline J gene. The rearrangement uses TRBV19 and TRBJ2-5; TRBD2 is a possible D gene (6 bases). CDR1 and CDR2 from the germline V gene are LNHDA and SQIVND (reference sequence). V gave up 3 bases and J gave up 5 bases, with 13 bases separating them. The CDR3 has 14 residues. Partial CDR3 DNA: TGTGCCAGTAGTATTGGGGACTCCCGGGAGACC. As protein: CASSIGDSRET. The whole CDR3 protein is CASSIGDSRETQYF.

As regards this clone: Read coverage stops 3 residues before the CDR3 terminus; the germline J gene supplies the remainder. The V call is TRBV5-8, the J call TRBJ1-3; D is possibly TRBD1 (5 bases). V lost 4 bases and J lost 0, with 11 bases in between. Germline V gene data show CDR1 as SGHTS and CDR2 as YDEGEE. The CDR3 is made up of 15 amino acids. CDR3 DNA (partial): TGTGCCAGCAGCCAACAGGTCCACTCTGGAAACACC. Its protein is CASSQQVHSGNT. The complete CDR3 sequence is CASSQQVHSGNTIYF.

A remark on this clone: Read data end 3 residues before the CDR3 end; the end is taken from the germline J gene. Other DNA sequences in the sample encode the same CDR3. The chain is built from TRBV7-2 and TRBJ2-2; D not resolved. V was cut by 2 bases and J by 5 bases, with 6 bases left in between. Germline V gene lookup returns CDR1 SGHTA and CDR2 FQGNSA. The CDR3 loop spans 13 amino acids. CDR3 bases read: TGTGCCAGCAGCTTAAGGCGGACCGGGGAG. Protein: CASSLRRTGE. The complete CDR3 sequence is CASSLRRTGELFF.

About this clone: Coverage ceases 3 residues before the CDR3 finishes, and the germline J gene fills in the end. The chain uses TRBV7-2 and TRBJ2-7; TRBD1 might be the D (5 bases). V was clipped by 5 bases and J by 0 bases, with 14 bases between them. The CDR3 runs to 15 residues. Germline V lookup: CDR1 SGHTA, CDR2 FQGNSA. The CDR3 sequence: CASSPAWGPSYEQYF. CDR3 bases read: TGTGCCAGCAGCCCCGCCTGGGGCCCCTCCTACGAG.

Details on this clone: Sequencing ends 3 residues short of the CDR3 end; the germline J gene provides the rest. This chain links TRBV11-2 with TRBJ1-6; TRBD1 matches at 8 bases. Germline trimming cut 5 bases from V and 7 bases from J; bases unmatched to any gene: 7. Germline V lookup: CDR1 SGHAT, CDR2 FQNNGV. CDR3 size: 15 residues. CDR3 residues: CASSTRTGRNSPLHF. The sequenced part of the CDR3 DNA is TGTGCCAGCAGCACGAGGACAGGGCGGAATTCACCC.

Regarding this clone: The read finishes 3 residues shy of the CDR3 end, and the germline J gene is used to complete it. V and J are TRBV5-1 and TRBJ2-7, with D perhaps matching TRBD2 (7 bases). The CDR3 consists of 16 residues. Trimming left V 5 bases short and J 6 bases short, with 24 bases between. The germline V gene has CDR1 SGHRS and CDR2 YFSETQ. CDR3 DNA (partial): TGCGCCAGCAGGTTGACAGGTATAGGAGCGGGGACCGAG. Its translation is CASRLTGIGAGTE. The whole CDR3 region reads CASRLTGIGAGTEQYF.

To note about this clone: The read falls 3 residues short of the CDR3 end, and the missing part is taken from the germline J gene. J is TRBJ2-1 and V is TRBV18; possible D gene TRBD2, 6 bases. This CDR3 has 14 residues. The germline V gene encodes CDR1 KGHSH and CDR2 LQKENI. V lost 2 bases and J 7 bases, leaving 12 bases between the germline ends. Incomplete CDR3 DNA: TGTGCCAGCTCACCAAATTTCGGAGGGAATGAG. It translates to CASSPNFGGNE. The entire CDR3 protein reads CASSPNFGGNEQFF. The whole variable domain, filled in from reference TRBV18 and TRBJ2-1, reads NAGVMQNPRHLVRRRGQEARLRCSPMKGHSHVYWYRQLPEEGLKFMVYLQKENIIDESGMPKERFSAEFPKEGPSILRIQQVVRGDSAAYFCASSPNFGGNEQFFGPGTRLTVL.

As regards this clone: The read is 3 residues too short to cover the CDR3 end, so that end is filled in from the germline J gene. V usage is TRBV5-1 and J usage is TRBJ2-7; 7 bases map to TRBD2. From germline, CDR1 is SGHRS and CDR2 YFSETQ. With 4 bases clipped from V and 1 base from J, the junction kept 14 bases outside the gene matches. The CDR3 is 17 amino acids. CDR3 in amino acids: CASSLRLLADDSYEQYF. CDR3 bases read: TGCGCCAGCAGCCTCCGACTGCTAGCGGACGATTCCTACGAG.